These T cell receptor beta chains were read from a single sample in a study of blood T cell repertoires in COVID-19. The data were produced by immunoSEQ multiplex PCR, yet TCRdb's version contains in-frame clones alone and is incomplete. The sample shows some 320,000 clones, more than 75% of them seen only once. The specimen sequenced was PBMCs or T cells enriched from blood (not recorded which). The receptors originated from a man aged 55 to 70 who had recovered from COVID-19. The CDR3 runs from the conserved cysteine through the conserved F or W. A D gene is named only where the DNA matches it firmly. Some rows have no size entry. The others give once, few or many, or a class for an expanded clone.

clone size,D gene,J gene,V gene,CDR3 DNA,CDR3 protein
-,-,TRBJ2-3,TRBV3-1/TRBV3-2,TGTGCCAGCAGCCTCGGTAATACGCAGTATTTT,CASSLGNTQYF
-,-,TRBJ2-2,TRBV19,TGTGCCAGTAGTATTTTGCATGCGGGGGAGCTGTTTTTT,CASSILHAGELFF
-,TRBD2,TRBJ2-1,TRBV27,TGTGCCAGCAGTGTAGGGACTAGCGGGAGTAATGAGCAGTTCTTC,CASSVGTSGSNEQFF
-,TRBD1,TRBJ2-7,TRBV11-3,TGTGCCAGCAGCCCGCAGGGACAGGGACCCTACGAGCAGTACTTC,CASSPQGQGPYEQYF
-,-,TRBJ1-5,TRBV9,TGTGCCAGCAGCGTAGGGGCCAACAATCAGCCCCAGCATTTT,CASSVGANNQPQHF
-,TRBD2,TRBJ2-1,TRBV10-1,TGCGCCAGCAGTCAAAGCGGGAGCTACAATGAGCAGTTCTTC,CASSQSGSYNEQFF
-,TRBD1,TRBJ1-5,TRBV18,TGTGCCAGCTCACCACTGGACCCGACAGGGGGTTATCAGCCCCAGCATTTT,CASSPLDPTGGYQPQHF
-,TRBD1,TRBJ2-5,TRBV5-1,TGCGCCAGCAGCTTGCGGACAGGGCAAGAGACCCAGTACTTC,CASSLRTGQETQYF
-,-,TRBJ2-7,TRBV7-8,TGTGCCAGCAGCTTAATCAGGGGCTACGAGCAGTACTTC,CASSLIRGYEQYF
-,-,TRBJ2-7,TRBV19,TGTGCCAGTAGTATACAACTGGCGGGTCCCTCCTACGAGCAGTACTTC,CASSIQLAGPSYEQYF
-,TRBD2,TRBJ2-5,TRBV7-3,TGTGCCAGCAGCCGCACCGGGACTAGCGGCCAAGAGACCCAGTACTTC,CASSRTGTSGQETQYF
-,-,TRBJ1-4,TRBV10-1,TGCGCCAGCAGTGCCGGAGTCACTAATGAAAAACTGTTTTTT,CASSAGVTNEKLFF
-,-,TRBJ1-5,TRBV12-3/TRBV12-4,TGTGCCAGCAGCAGAGCGATCCAGCCCCAGCATTTT,CASSRAIQPQHF
-,-,TRBJ2-1,TRBV4-2,TGTGCCAGCAGCCCAAGGAGGGGTGAGCAGTTCTTC,CASSPRRGEQFF
-,TRBD2,TRBJ2-1,TRBV29-1,TGCAGCGGTGCGGGGGGGCACTACAATGAGCAGTTCTTC,CSGAGGHYNEQFF
-,-,TRBJ2-1,TRBV7-8,TGTGCCAGCAGCTTAGTACGGCTTAGCCGGTACAATGAGCAGTTCTTC,CASSLVRLSRYNEQFF
few,-,TRBJ2-2,TRBV5-1,TGCGCCAGCAGCCGCGAGCCAACCACCGGGGAGCTGTTTTTT,CASSREPTTGELFF
-,-,TRBJ1-6,TRBV27,TGTGCCAGCAGGGCCAGGGGAAGCTATAATTCACCCCTCCACTTT,CASRARGSYNSPLHF
-,TRBD1,TRBJ2-4,TRBV3-1/TRBV3-2,TGTGCCAGCAGCCCCTACCTCGATGGTTCGGGGACAGTAGCCAAAAACATTCAGTACTTC,CASSPYLDGSGTVAKNIQYF
few,TRBD2,TRBJ2-7,TRBV7-9,TGTGCCAGCAGACGGGAGGCGGTTTACGAGCAGTACTTC,CASRREAVYEQYF
-,-,TRBJ2-1,TRBV10-3,TGTGCCATCAGTGAGTCGACGAGGAAAGACAATGAGCAGTTCTTC,CAISESTRKDNEQFF
-,TRBD1,TRBJ2-7,TRBV7-2,TGTGCCAGCAGCTTAATCTCTGGGACAGCCGAGCAGTACTTC,CASSLISGTAEQYF
once,-,TRBJ1-1,TRBV15,TGTGCCACCAGCAGAGATTCGGGATTCACTGAAGCTTTCTTT,CATSRDSGFTEAFF
-,TRBD1,TRBJ1-5,TRBV4-3,TGCGCCAGCAGCCAAGATTTTGGACAGGCGTATAGCAATCAGCCCCAGCATTTT,CASSQDFGQAYSNQPQHF
-,TRBD1,TRBJ1-1,TRBV20-1,TGCAGTGCTCCGGGACAGAAAGCTTTCTTT,CSAPGQKAFF
-,-,TRBJ2-1,TRBV19,TGTGCCAGTAGTATAGGCTTCGGGAATGAGCAGTTCTTC,CASSIGFGNEQFF
-,-,TRBJ2-7,TRBV5-6,TGTGCCAGCAGCCCGTATCTCTACTACTACGAGCAGTACTTC,CASSPYLYYYEQYF
-,-,TRBJ1-1,TRBV11-1,TGTGCCAGCAGCCCCCCCGGGGGGAACACTGAAGCTTTCTTT,CASSPPGGNTEAFF
-,-,TRBJ1-1,TRBV10-3,TGTGCCATCGCCCTGGGACAACCGGGGACTGAAGCTTTCTTT,CAIALGQPGTEAFF
-,-,TRBJ1-2,TRBV10-3,TGTGCCATCGCTGAAGGGGATAACTATGGCTACACCTTC,CAIAEGDNYGYTF
-,TRBD1,TRBJ1-5,TRBV6-1,TGTGCCAGCAGTGGACCCGGGACAGGGACTTATAGCAATCAGCCCCAGCATTTT,CASSGPGTGTYSNQPQHF
-,-,TRBJ2-1,TRBV5-8,TGTGCCAGCAGCTTGGGGAGAGGAAGCAGGGTCTTC,CASSLGRGSRVF